The clone carrying this TCR beta chain is a singleton in its sample. As yet, its antigen is unknown. Sequencing used immunoSEQ multiplex PCR; TCRdb keeps in-frame clones, though not all of them. Of 100,000 to 150,000 clones detected, roughly nine tenths appear once; the ten largest clones hold over 1.5%. The data are from a study of T cells in localized non-small cell lung cancer. Broader study findings: Heterogeneity is still possible, as just one tumor region was sequenced.

The CDR3 consists of 15 residues. The germline V gene encodes CDR1 MNHNS and CDR2 SASEGT. Trimming cost V 6 bases and J 3 bases; bases outside gene matches: 8. The sequencing used peripheral blood, collected before any cancer treatment. The clonotype originates from a female donor over 55 with stage I lung adenocarcinoma. The genes are TRBV6-1 and TRBJ1-5; TRBD1 agrees at 7 bases. The DNA for the CDR3 is TGTGCCAGCAGAGAAACAGGGGTCACCAATCAGCCCCAGCATTTT. Encoded protein: CASRETGVTNQPQHF.